Listed below are T cell receptor beta chains from one sample, sequenced in a study of T cell responses to AZD1222 COVID-19 vaccine. Sequencing used immunoSEQ multiplex PCR; TCRdb keeps in-frame clones, though not all of them. The profile covers about 150,000 clones, with about 91% appearing a single time and 3% to 4% taken by the ten largest. The sample was peripheral blood, taken on day 0 of MenACWY control vaccination. The source is an adult in good health. The CDR3 runs from the conserved cysteine through the conserved F or W. A D gene is named only where the DNA matches it firmly. Not every row has a clone size; where given, it reads once, few, many or a size class.

V: TRBV10-2
D: -
size: once
J: TRBJ2-7
CDR3: CASSILTGINSYEQYF
DNA: TGCGCCAGCAGTATTCTAACAGGGATTAATTCCTACGAGCAGTACTTC

V: TRBV7-2
D: TRBD1
size: -
J: TRBJ1-1
CDR3: CASSPGQGRYGTEAFF
DNA: TGTGCCAGCAGCCCCGGACAGGGGAGGTATGGCACTGAAGCTTTCTTT

V: TRBV28
D: -
size: -
J: TRBJ1-5
CDR3: CASSLVRQPQHF
DNA: TGTGCCAGCAGTTTAGTCAGGCAGCCCCAGCATTTT

V: TRBV27
D: TRBD2
size: few
J: TRBJ2-7
CDR3: CASSSSGGPRYEQYF
DNA: TGTGCCAGCAGTTCTAGCGGGGGGCCCCGCTACGAGCAGTACTTC

V: TRBV4-3
D: -
size: -
J: TRBJ2-1
CDR3: CASSRWGSSDNEQFF
DNA: TGCGCCAGCAGCCGCTGGGGTTCCTCTGACAATGAGCAGTTCTTC

V: TRBV9
D: TRBD2
size: -
J: TRBJ2-5
CDR3: CASSVEKRGQETQYF
DNA: TGTGCCAGCAGCGTAGAAAAGCGGGGGCAAGAGACCCAGTACTTC

V: TRBV7-2
D: TRBD1
size: -
J: TRBJ1-6
CDR3: CASSLAQGGGSPLHF
DNA: TGTGCCAGCAGCTTAGCACAGGGGGGTGGATCACCCCTCCACTTT

V: TRBV7-8
D: TRBD2
size: -
J: TRBJ2-7
CDR3: CASSLGLAGGYEQYF
DNA: TGTGCCAGCAGCTTAGGACTAGCGGGAGGTTACGAGCAGTACTTC

V: TRBV21-1
D: -
size: -
J: TRBJ1-2
CDR3: CASNLPQRGRRYGYTF
DNA: TGTGCCAGCAACCTGCCCCAAAGGGGACGGCGATATGGCTACACCTTC

V: TRBV9
D: -
size: -
J: TRBJ1-2
CDR3: CASSVGGEIYGYTF
DNA: TGTGCCAGCAGCGTAGGCGGGGAAATCTATGGCTACACCTTC

V: TRBV27
D: -
size: -
J: TRBJ2-2
CDR3: CASTLRGTGTGELFF
DNA: TGTGCCAGCACCCTGAGGGGTACGGGCACCGGGGAGCTGTTTTTT

V: TRBV18
D: -
size: -
J: TRBJ1-1
CDR3: CASSLETRDAEAFF
DNA: TGTGCCAGCTCACTCGAAACACGGGACGCTGAAGCTTTCTTT

V: TRBV30
D: -
size: once
J: TRBJ1-1
CDR3: CAWSVRWDTEAFF
DNA: TGTGCCTGGAGTGTTCGGTGGGACACTGAAGCTTTCTTT

V: TRBV15
D: TRBD1
size: -
J: TRBJ1-2
CDR3: CATSSTTGGYNYYGYTF
DNA: TGTGCCACCAGCAGTACGACAGGGGGATATAATTACTATGGCTACACCTTC

V: TRBV6-2/TRBV6-3
D: TRBD1
size: -
J: TRBJ2-7
CDR3: CASSYLPQDRLSYEQYF
DNA: TGTGCCAGCAGTTACCTACCCCAGGACAGGCTCTCCTACGAGCAGTACTTC

V: TRBV7-9
D: -
size: once
J: TRBJ1-4
CDR3: CASSWGHLNEKLFF
DNA: TGTGCCAGCAGCTGGGGACATCTTAATGAAAAACTGTTTTTT

V: TRBV30
D: -
size: -
J: TRBJ2-1
CDR3: CAWSKGTYGNEQFF
DNA: TGTGCCTGGAGTAAGGGGACCTACGGCAATGAGCAGTTCTTC

V: TRBV28
D: -
size: -
J: TRBJ1-1
CDR3: CASSFGSVAFF
DNA: TGTGCCAGCAGTTTTGGGTCGGTAGCTTTCTTT

V: TRBV6-2/TRBV6-3
D: TRBD1
size: -
J: TRBJ1-1
CDR3: CASSYTRTGLNTEAFF
DNA: TGTGCCAGCAGTTACACCCGGACAGGGTTGAACACTGAAGCTTTCTTT

V: TRBV3-1/TRBV3-2
D: -
size: -
J: TRBJ2-7
CDR3: CASLMGSLYYEQYF
DNA: TGTGCCAGCCTCATGGGTTCGTTATACTACGAGCAGTACTTC

V: TRBV14
D: TRBD1
size: -
J: TRBJ1-2
CDR3: CASSQVKGADGYTF
DNA: TGTGCCAGCAGCCAAGTCAAGGGGGCGGATGGCTACACCTTC